The rows below give T cell receptor beta chains drawn from one sample of a study of shared clonotypes between healthy human individuals. Measured with immunoSEQ multiplex PCR; TCRdb has only the in-frame clones, and not every one. The sample holds about 330,000 clones, roughly 70% seen once. The sequenced material came from memory CD4+ T cells sorted from blood. All receptors derive from a man younger than 45 in good health. The CDR3 runs from the conserved cysteine through the conserved F or W. Fields, in order: D gene, V gene, J gene, clone size, CDR3 protein, CDR3 DNA. The D gene is left open where the match is weak. A clone size is listed for some rows: how often the clone was seen (once, few, many), or a class if it is expanded.

D gene: .
V gene: TRBV7-6
J gene: TRBJ1-2
clone size: .
CDR3 protein: CASSLKGGFNYGYTF
CDR3 DNA: TGTGCCAGCAGCTTGAAGGGGGGATTTAACTATGGCTACACCTTC

D gene: .
V gene: TRBV30
J gene: TRBJ2-3
clone size: .
CDR3 protein: CAWSIWRRTDTQYF
CDR3 DNA: TGTGCCTGGAGTATCTGGCGGCGCACAGATACGCAGTATTTT

D gene: .
V gene: TRBV11-2
J gene: TRBJ2-7
clone size: .
CDR3 protein: CASSPRAGIGTSYEQYF
CDR3 DNA: TGTGCCAGCAGCCCGCGTGCGGGCATCGGGACCTCCTACGAGCAGTACTTC

D gene: .
V gene: TRBV18
J gene: TRBJ1-4
clone size: .
CDR3 protein: CASSFPGLGEKLFF
CDR3 DNA: TGTGCCAGCTCATTCCCGGGGTTGGGTGAAAAACTGTTTTTT

D gene: .
V gene: TRBV19
J gene: TRBJ2-2
clone size: .
CDR3 protein: CASSILGDTGELFF
CDR3 DNA: TGTGCCAGTAGTATACTCGGGGACACCGGGGAGCTGTTTTTT

D gene: TRBD1
V gene: TRBV25-1
J gene: TRBJ1-2
clone size: .
CDR3 protein: CASSDDRVGGYTF
CDR3 DNA: TGTGCCAGCAGTGATGACAGGGTGGGTGGCTACACCTTC

D gene: .
V gene: TRBV5-1
J gene: TRBJ2-5
clone size: once
CDR3 protein: CASSLDHSGTQYF
CDR3 DNA: TGCGCCAGCAGCCTGGACCATTCCGGGACCCAGTACTTC

D gene: .
V gene: TRBV18
J gene: TRBJ2-1
clone size: .
CDR3 protein: CASSPNREQFF
CDR3 DNA: TGTGCCAGCTCACCAAACCGGGAGCAGTTCTTC

D gene: .
V gene: TRBV7-7
J gene: TRBJ2-1
clone size: .
CDR3 protein: CASSQLQDYNEQFF
CDR3 DNA: TGTGCCAGCAGCCAGTTGCAGGACTACAATGAGCAGTTCTTC

D gene: .
V gene: TRBV5-1
J gene: TRBJ2-5
clone size: .
CDR3 protein: CASSFETSRQYF
CDR3 DNA: TGCGCCAGCAGCTTTGAGACATCCCGACAGTACTTC

D gene: .
V gene: TRBV6-5
J gene: TRBJ1-2
clone size: once
CDR3 protein: CASSYSSAGGYTF
CDR3 DNA: TGTGCCAGCAGTTACTCGTCGGCGGGCGGCTACACCTTC

D gene: .
V gene: TRBV10-3
J gene: TRBJ2-3
clone size: .
CDR3 protein: CAISDTGSTDTQYF
CDR3 DNA: TGTGCCATCAGTGACACAGGAAGCACAGATACGCAGTATTTT

D gene: TRBD2
V gene: TRBV5-4
J gene: TRBJ2-4
clone size: .
CDR3 protein: CASSLSGTGNIQYF
CDR3 DNA: TGTGCCAGCAGCTTGAGCGGGACGGGAAACATTCAGTACTTC

D gene: TRBD2
V gene: TRBV10-3
J gene: TRBJ2-3
clone size: .
CDR3 protein: CAAKGSTSGRSTDTQYF
CDR3 DNA: TGTGCCGCGAAGGGGAGTACTAGCGGGAGAAGCACAGATACGCAGTATTTT

D gene: .
V gene: TRBV11-2
J gene: TRBJ2-6
clone size: .
CDR3 protein: CASKVGSGANVLTF
CDR3 DNA: TGTGCCAGCAAAGTTGGGTCTGGGGCCAACGTCCTGACTTTC

D gene: TRBD2
V gene: TRBV28
J gene: TRBJ2-1
clone size: .
CDR3 protein: CASSPIWGEGVGSYNEQFF
CDR3 DNA: TGTGCCAGCAGTCCTATATGGGGGGAGGGCGTCGGCTCCTACAATGAGCAGTTCTTC

D gene: .
V gene: TRBV11-2
J gene: TRBJ1-4
clone size: .
CDR3 protein: CASSPWISQAGNEKLFF
CDR3 DNA: TGTGCCAGCAGCCCCTGGATCAGTCAGGCCGGCAATGAAAAACTGTTTTTT

D gene: TRBD2
V gene: TRBV4-1
J gene: TRBJ2-7
clone size: .
CDR3 protein: CASSPKINSGDNYEQYF
CDR3 DNA: TGCGCCAGCAGCCCGAAAATCAATAGCGGGGATAATTACGAGCAGTACTTC

D gene: TRBD1
V gene: TRBV7-2
J gene: TRBJ2-1
clone size: once
CDR3 protein: CASSRTGGRDEQFF
CDR3 DNA: TGTGCCAGCAGCCGGACAGGGGGCAGAGATGAGCAGTTCTTC

D gene: TRBD2
V gene: TRBV28
J gene: TRBJ2-3
clone size: .
CDR3 protein: CASSLGGSLDTQYF
CDR3 DNA: TGTGCCAGCAGTTTGGGAGGGAGTTTAGATACGCAGTATTTT

D gene: TRBD2
V gene: TRBV6-5
J gene: TRBJ2-7
clone size: .
CDR3 protein: CASRPTSAGVGEQYF
CDR3 DNA: TGTGCCAGCAGGCCCACGTCGGCGGGAGTTGGCGAGCAGTACTTC

D gene: .
V gene: TRBV7-9
J gene: TRBJ2-4
clone size: .
CDR3 protein: CASSLGGTPAKNIQYF
CDR3 DNA: TGTGCCAGCAGCTTAGGGGGGACTCCAGCCAAAAACATTCAGTACTTC

D gene: TRBD1
V gene: TRBV7-9
J gene: TRBJ2-3
clone size: .
CDR3 protein: CASSEDRAQGADTQYF
CDR3 DNA: TGTGCCAGCAGCGAGGACCGCGCACAGGGGGCAGATACGCAGTATTTT

D gene: TRBD1
V gene: TRBV2
J gene: TRBJ2-3
clone size: once
CDR3 protein: CASSEFSGQGSTQYF
CDR3 DNA: TGTGCCAGCAGTGAATTCTCGGGACAGGGAAGTACGCAGTATTTT

D gene: .
V gene: TRBV5-1
J gene: TRBJ2-3
clone size: .
CDR3 protein: CASSLSGRTDTQYF
CDR3 DNA: TGCGCCAGCAGCTTAAGCGGTCGCACAGATACGCAGTATTTT

D gene: TRBD2
V gene: TRBV6-1
J gene: TRBJ2-3
clone size: .
CDR3 protein: CASTLIGGRTDTQYF
CDR3 DNA: TGTGCCAGCACCCTTATTGGCGGGAGAACAGATACGCAGTATTTT

D gene: .
V gene: TRBV2
J gene: TRBJ2-1
clone size: .
CDR3 protein: CASSAGTWDNEQFF
CDR3 DNA: TGTGCCAGCAGTGCCGGGACCTGGGACAATGAGCAGTTCTTC

D gene: TRBD2
V gene: TRBV9
J gene: TRBJ2-1
clone size: .
CDR3 protein: CASSSSGVAGLGSYNEQFF
CDR3 DNA: TGTGCCAGCAGCTCAAGCGGGGTAGCCGGCCTTGGCTCCTACAATGAGCAGTTCTTC

D gene: .
V gene: TRBV7-6
J gene: TRBJ2-1
clone size: once
CDR3 protein: CASSLNVGGSSYNEQFF
CDR3 DNA: TGTGCCAGCAGCTTAAACGTGGGGGGCTCCTCCTACAATGAGCAGTTCTTC

D gene: .
V gene: TRBV29-1
J gene: TRBJ2-1
clone size: .
CDR3 protein: CSVFRWGNEQFF
CDR3 DNA: TGCAGCGTCTTTCGGTGGGGTAATGAGCAGTTCTTC

D gene: .
V gene: TRBV29-1
J gene: TRBJ2-2
clone size: .
CDR3 protein: CSVNHLGGGELFF
CDR3 DNA: TGCAGCGTTAACCATCTTGGGGGTGGGGAGCTGTTTTTT

D gene: TRBD1
V gene: TRBV6-6
J gene: TRBJ1-5
clone size: many
CDR3 protein: CASSSSGGMGQPQHF
CDR3 DNA: TGTGCCAGCAGTTCGTCAGGGGGAATGGGTCAGCCCCAGCATTTT

D gene: .
V gene: TRBV7-6
J gene: TRBJ2-3
clone size: .
CDR3 protein: CASSPLLEISTDTQYF
CDR3 DNA: TGTGCCAGCAGCCCTCTCCTAGAGATAAGCACAGATACGCAGTATTTT

D gene: .
V gene: TRBV5-1
J gene: TRBJ2-7
clone size: once
CDR3 protein: CASSFGLTGVSYEQYF
CDR3 DNA: TGCGCCAGCAGCTTCGGGTTAACGGGAGTTTCCTACGAGCAGTACTTC

D gene: TRBD2
V gene: TRBV5-4
J gene: TRBJ2-1
clone size: .
CDR3 protein: CASSVGLAGVDNEQFF
CDR3 DNA: TGTGCCAGCAGCGTTGGCCTAGCGGGAGTAGACAATGAGCAGTTCTTC

D gene: .
V gene: TRBV5-1
J gene: TRBJ2-3
clone size: .
CDR3 protein: CASSLGRVSITDTQYF
CDR3 DNA: TGCGCCAGCAGCTTGGGCAGGGTTTCCATCACAGATACGCAGTATTTT

D gene: TRBD2
V gene: TRBV5-1
J gene: TRBJ2-3
clone size: .
CDR3 protein: CASTPALAGVSTDTQYF
CDR3 DNA: TGCGCCAGCACCCCTGCGTTAGCGGGAGTAAGCACAGATACGCAGTATTTT

D gene: TRBD1
V gene: TRBV2
J gene: TRBJ1-1
clone size: .
CDR3 protein: CASSGGTGVGNTEAFF
CDR3 DNA: TGTGCCAGCAGTGGGGGAACAGGGGTAGGGAACACTGAAGCTTTCTTT